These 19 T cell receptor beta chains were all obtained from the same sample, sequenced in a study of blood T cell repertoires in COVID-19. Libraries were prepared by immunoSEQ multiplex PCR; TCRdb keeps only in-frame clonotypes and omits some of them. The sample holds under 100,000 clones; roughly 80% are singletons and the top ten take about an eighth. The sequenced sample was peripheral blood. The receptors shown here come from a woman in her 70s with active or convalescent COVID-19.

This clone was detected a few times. The CDR3 DNA follows: TGTGCCAGTAGTATATGGGGCAGGGGGCTTAGCGGCACTGAAGCTTTCTTT. Translating gives CASSIWGRGLSGTEAFF. The J gene is TRBJ1-1, the V gene TRBV19, with 8 bases that match TRBD1. V dropped 2 bases and J dropped 4; count of bases not matched to a gene: 12. Per germline, CDR1 LNHDA and CDR2 SQIVND (reference sequence). The CDR3 runs to 17 residues.

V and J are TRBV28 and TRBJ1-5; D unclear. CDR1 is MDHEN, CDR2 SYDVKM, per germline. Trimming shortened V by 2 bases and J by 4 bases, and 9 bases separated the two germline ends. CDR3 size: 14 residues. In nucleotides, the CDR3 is TGTGCCAGCAGTTTAGGACGGGAAAATCAGCCCCAGCATTTT. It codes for CASSLGRENQPQHF.

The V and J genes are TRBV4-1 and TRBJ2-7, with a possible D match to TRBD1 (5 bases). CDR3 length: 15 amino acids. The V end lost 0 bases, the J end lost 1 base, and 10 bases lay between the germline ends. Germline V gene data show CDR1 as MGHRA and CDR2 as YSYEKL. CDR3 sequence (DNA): TGCGCCAGCAGCCAAGAGAGACAGCCTTCCTACGAGCAGTACTTC. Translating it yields CASSQERQPSYEQYF.

As DNA, the CDR3 is TGTGCCAGCAGCCCGAGGAACTACCCCGTTGGCTACACCTTC. Translated, it gives CASSPRNYPVGYTF. The rearrangement links TRBV27 to TRBJ1-2; D is ambiguous. Germline V gene sequence: CDR1 MNHEY, CDR2 SMNVEV (reference sequence). V lost 6 bases and J 7 bases, leaving 18 bases between the germline ends. The CDR3 sequence is 14 residues long.

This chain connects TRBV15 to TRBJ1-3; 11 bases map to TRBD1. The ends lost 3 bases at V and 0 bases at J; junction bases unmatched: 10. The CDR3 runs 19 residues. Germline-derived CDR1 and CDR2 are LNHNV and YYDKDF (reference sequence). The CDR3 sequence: CATSRGDRGSRGSGNTIYF. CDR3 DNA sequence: TGTGCCACCAGCAGGGGGGACAGGGGGTCCCGGGGCTCTGGAAACACCATATATTTT. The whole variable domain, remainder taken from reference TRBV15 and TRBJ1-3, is DAMVIQNPRYQVTQFGKPVTLSCSQTLNHNVMYWYQQKSSQAPKLLFHYYDKDFNNEADTPDNFQSRRPNTSFCFLDIRSPGLGDTAMYLCATSRGDRGSRGSGNTIYFGEGSWLTVV.

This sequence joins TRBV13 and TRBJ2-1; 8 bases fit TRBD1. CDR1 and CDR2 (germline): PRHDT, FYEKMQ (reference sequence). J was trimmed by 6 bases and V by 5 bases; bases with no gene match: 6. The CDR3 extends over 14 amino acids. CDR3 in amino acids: CASSRDRRGNEQFF. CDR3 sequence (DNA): TGTGCCAGCAGCCGGGACAGGCGGGGCAATGAGCAGTTCTTC.

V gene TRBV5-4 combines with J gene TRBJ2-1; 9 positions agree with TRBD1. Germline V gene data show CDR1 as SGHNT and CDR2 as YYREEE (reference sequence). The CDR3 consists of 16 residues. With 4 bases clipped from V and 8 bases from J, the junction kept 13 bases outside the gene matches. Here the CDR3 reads CASSPLTGTGFDEQFF. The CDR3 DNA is TGTGCCAGCAGCCCCTTAACCGGGACAGGGTTCGATGAGCAGTTCTTC.

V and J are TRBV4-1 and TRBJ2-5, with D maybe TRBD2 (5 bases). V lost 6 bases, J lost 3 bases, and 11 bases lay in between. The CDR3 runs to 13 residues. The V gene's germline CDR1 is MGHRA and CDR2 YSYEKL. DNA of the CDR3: TGCGCCAGCAGGGGAGCTGGGGAAGAGACCCAGTACTTC. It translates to CASRGAGEETQYF.

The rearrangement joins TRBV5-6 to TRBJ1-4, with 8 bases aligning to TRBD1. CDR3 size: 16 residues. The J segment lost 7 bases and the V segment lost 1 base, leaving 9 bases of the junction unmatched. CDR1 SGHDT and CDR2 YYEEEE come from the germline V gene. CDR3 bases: TGTGCCAGCAGCTTGCGGGGGACAGGAGGAGGTGAAAAACTGTTTTTT. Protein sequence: CASSLRGTGGGEKLFF.

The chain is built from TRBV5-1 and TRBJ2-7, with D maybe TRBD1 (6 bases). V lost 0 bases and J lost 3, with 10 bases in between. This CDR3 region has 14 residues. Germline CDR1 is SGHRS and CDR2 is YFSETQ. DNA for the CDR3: TGCGCCAGCAGCTTGGCCTCACAGGGCTACGAGCAGTACTTC. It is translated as CASSLASQGYEQYF.

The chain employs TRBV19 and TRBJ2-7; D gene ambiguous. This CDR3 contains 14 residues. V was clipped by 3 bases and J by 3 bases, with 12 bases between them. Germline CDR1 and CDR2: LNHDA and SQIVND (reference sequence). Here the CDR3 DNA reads TGTGCCAGTAGTATCTTAAACAGACACTACGAGCAGTACTTC. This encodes CASSILNRHYEQYF. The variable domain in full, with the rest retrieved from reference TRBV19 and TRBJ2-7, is DGGITQSPKYLFRKEGQNVTLSCEQNLNHDAMYWYRQDPGQGLRLIYYSQIVNDFQKGDIAEGYSVSREKKESFPLTVTSAQKNPTAFYLCASSILNRHYEQYFGPGTRLTVT.

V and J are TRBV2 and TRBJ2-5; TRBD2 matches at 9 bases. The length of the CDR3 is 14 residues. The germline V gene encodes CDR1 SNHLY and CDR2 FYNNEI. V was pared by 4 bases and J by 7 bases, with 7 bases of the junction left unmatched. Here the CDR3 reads CASSAAGGLGTQYF. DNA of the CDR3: TGTGCCAGCAGTGCTGCGGGGGGGCTAGGGACCCAGTACTTC.

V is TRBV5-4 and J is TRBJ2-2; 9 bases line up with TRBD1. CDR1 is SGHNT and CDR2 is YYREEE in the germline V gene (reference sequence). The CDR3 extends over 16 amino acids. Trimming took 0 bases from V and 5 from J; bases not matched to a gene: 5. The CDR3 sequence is CASSLGGTGFTGELFF. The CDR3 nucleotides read TGTGCCAGCAGCTTGGGCGGGACAGGGTTTACCGGGGAGCTGTTTTTT.

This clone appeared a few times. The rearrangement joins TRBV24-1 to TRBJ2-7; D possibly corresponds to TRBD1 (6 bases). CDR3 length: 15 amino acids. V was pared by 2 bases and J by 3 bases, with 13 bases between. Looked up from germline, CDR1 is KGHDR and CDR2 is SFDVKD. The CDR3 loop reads CATSDSGTKNYEQYF. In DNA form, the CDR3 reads TGTGCCACCAGTGATTCCGGGACAAAAAACTACGAGCAGTACTTC.

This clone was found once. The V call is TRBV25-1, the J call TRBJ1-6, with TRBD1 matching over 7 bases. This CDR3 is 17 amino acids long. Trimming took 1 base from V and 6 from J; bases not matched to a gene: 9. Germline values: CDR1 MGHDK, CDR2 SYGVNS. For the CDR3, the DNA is TGTGCCAGCAGTGAATTCTGGTCAGGGGGGAGTAATTCACCCCTCCACTTT. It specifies CASSEFWSGGSNSPLHF.

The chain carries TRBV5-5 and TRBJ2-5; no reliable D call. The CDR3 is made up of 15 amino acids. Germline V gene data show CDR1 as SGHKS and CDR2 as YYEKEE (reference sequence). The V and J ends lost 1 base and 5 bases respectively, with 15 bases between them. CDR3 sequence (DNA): TGTGCCAGCAGCTTGATCCCCGGGTCTGGGGAGACCCAGTACTTC. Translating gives CASSLIPGSGETQYF.

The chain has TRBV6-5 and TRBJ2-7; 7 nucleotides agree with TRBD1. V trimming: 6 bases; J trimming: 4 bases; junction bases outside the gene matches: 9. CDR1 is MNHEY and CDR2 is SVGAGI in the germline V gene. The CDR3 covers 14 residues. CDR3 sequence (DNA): TGTGCCAGCAGCGACCACAGGGGCTCTTACGAGCAGTACTTC. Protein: CASSDHRGSYEQYF.

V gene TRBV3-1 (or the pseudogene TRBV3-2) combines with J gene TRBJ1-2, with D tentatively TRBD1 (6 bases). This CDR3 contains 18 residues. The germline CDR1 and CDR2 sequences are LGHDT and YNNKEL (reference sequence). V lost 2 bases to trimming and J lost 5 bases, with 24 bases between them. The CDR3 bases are TGTGCCAGCAGCCAAACTACCCCCCCTAGGACAGCAGGATATGGCTACACCTTC. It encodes CASSQTTPPRTAGYGYTF.

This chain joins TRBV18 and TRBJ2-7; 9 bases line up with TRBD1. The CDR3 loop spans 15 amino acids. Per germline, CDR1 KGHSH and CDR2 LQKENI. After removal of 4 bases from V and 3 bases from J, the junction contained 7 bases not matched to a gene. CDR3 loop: CASSLVGQGRYEQYF. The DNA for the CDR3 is TGTGCCAGCTCACTAGTCGGACAGGGGCGCTACGAGCAGTACTTC.